This TCR beta chain appears in the sequencing data of a study of cytomegalovirus exposure and HLA in healthy donors. Study-level information: Sequencing of roughly 180 million T cells in an earlier analysis found 95 million to 120 million unique TCR beta sequences. Ancestry clustering placed more than 80% of roughly 400 genotyped donors in the Caucasian-associated cluster.

For this clone: Its target is unknown.

It was with 60 Vbeta and 13 Jbeta primers that the PCR ran. Only in-frame clones appear in the TCRdb table, and some are missing; sequencing was by immunoSEQ multiplex PCR. The repertoire consists of around 99,000 clones, with 81% occurring once and the leading ten covering 2.2%. Findings and limits, study-wide: Exclusion as indistinguishable affected some V segments, including TRBV6-2 and TRBV6-3. Evidence from a later analysis indicated that most CMV-associated TCR beta chains looked HLA-restricted.

Germline-derived CDR1 and CDR2 are WSHSY and SAAADI. The CDR3 spans 15 residues. The V segment lost 5 bases and the J segment 4 bases; nucleotides outside the gene matches: 8. This chain links TRBV10-2 with TRBJ2-3; 8 bases align to TRBD1. The sequence was obtained from a woman aged 30 to 39 in good health and CMV-seronegative. Sequencing was performed on PBMCs. The CDR3 region is CASSSQGALADTQYF. For the CDR3, the DNA is TGCGCCAGCAGTTCCCAGGGGGCGCTGGCAGATACGCAGTATTTT.